The following is a T cell receptor (beta chain) sequence with its context. The antigen is unknown. The naive CD8+ gate required CD45RO-CCR7+CD27+CD95- phenotype. This sample stems from a study of CXCR3-negative and CXCR3-positive naive CD8 T cells. Whole-study findings and limits: The study found comparably high diversity in both naive subsets and much lower diversity in memory CD8+ cells.

UMI-labeled 5' RACE yielded the TRB cDNA libraries. TCRdb reworked the 5' RACE reads into one entry per CDR3 protein, no DNA. Its clone listing holds 75,000 to 95,000 distinct CDR3 sequences. CDR3 length equals 13 residues. CDR1 and CDR2 from the germline V gene are LGHNA and YSLEER. V is TRBV4-3 and J is TRBJ1-5; TCRdb calls TRBD1, which cannot be checked without DNA. This TCR derives from a human donor in good health. Some clones in this sample may be carry-over from other donors' samples. Material: naive CXCR3- CD8+ T cells from blood. Specified subset: CD45RO-CCR7+CD27+CD95- naive CD8+ T cells lacking CXCR3 (TNR3-). Here the CDR3 reads CASGRDTGWPQHF.